These T cell receptor beta chains were read from a single sample in a study of vaccination and CD4 T cells after COVID-19. The antigens for these receptors are not known. One entry per CDR3 protein results from TCRdb running MiXCR on the PCR reads. The sample lists about 12,000 distinct CDR3 sequences, 76% occurring once. Specimen: CD4+ T cells from blood, cultured in vitro. The receptors originated from a human donor who had recovered from COVID-19. The CDR3 runs from the conserved cysteine through the conserved F or W. A D gene is named only where the DNA matches it firmly. Clone size appears in some rows only: once, few, many, or a class for an expanded clone.

CDR3 DNA	CDR3 protein	clone size	J gene	V gene	D gene
TGTGCCAGCAGCTCTGCGCCTCCGAGGGGGCCCTACGAGCAGTACTTC	CASSSAPPRGPYEQYF	.	TRBJ2-7	TRBV5-4	TRBD1
TGCAGTGGTATAGGGGGGTTCGGTCAGCCCCAGCATTTT	CSGIGGFGQPQHF	few	TRBJ1-5	TRBV20-1	.
TGTGCCAGCAGTCCCCCGCGTTTTGACAGGGATTATCCTCAGCCCCAGCATTTT	CASSPPRFDRDYPQPQHF	.	TRBJ1-5	TRBV28	TRBD1
TGTGCCAGCGGTGGGCTCTATAATTCACCCCTCCACTTT	CASGGLYNSPLHF	.	TRBJ1-6	TRBV6-2/TRBV6-3	.
TGTGCCTGGAGTGGGAATTCACCCCTCCACTTT	CAWSGNSPLHF	.	TRBJ1-6	TRBV30	.
TGTGCCAGCAGTCCACCGGACAGGCTCGCCTACGAGCAGTACTTC	CASSPPDRLAYEQYF	.	TRBJ2-7	TRBV28	TRBD1
TGTGCCAGTAGTATAGGGACCGGACAGGGGCTAAATCAGCCCCAGCATTTT	CASSIGTGQGLNQPQHF	.	TRBJ1-5	TRBV19	TRBD1
TGCGCCAGCAGCCAAGAGACATTAAGCGGGAGGCTGGGGGAGCAGTACTTC	CASSQETLSGRLGEQYF	once	TRBJ2-7	TRBV4-3	TRBD2
TGTGCCAGCAGTAACAGGGATTTCACAGATACGCAGTATTTT	CASSNRDFTDTQYF	.	TRBJ2-3	TRBV28	.
TGCAGTGCTAGGACCATCCACAAGCACACCGGGGAGCTGTTTTTT	CSARTIHKHTGELFF	.	TRBJ2-2	TRBV20-1	.
TGTGCCAGCAGTCCCACCGTAAATCAGCCCCAGCATTTT	CASSPTVNQPQHF	once	TRBJ1-5	TRBV27	.
TGTGCCAGTAGTCTAGACACCCTGAGGGGCTACACCTTC	CASSLDTLRGYTF	.	TRBJ1-2	TRBV19	.
TGTGCCAGCAGCTTAATCCGGGACATCTACACCGGGGAGCTGTTTTTT	CASSLIRDIYTGELFF	.	TRBJ2-2	TRBV7-9	.
TGTGCCAGCAGCTACCTAACTGAAGCTTTCTTT	CASSYLTEAFF	few	TRBJ1-1	TRBV5-6	.
TGTGCCAGCAGTTCCTGGACAGGGGGAAGCTCCTACGAGCAGTACTTC	CASSSWTGGSSYEQYF	few	TRBJ2-7	TRBV6-5	TRBD1
TGTGCCAGTAGTATAGAATCTCGGCCTCCTACCGGGGAGCTGTTTTTT	CASSIESRPPTGELFF	few	TRBJ2-2	TRBV19	.
TGTGCCAGTAGTGAAGTTTTGACAGATGATGGCTACACCTTC	CASSEVLTDDGYTF	.	TRBJ1-2	TRBV6-1	.